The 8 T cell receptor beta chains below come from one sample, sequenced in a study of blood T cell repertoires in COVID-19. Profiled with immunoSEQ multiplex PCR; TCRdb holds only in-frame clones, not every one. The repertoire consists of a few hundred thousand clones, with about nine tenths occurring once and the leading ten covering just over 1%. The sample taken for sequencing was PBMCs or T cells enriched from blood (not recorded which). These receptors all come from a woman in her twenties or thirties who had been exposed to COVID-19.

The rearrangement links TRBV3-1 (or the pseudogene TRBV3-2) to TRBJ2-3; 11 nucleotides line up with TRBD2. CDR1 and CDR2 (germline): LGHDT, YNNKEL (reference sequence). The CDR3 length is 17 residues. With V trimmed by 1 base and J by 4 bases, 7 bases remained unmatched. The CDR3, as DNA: TGTGCCAGCAGCCAAGGACGAACTAGCGGGAGCCCAGATACGCAGTATTTT. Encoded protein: CASSQGRTSGSPDTQYF.

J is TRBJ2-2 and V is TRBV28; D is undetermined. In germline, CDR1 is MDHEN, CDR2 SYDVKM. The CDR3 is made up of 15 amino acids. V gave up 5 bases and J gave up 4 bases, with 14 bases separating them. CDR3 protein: CASSPPSPGTGELFF. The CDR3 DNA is TGTGCCAGCAGTCCACCCTCCCCGGGCACCGGGGAGCTGTTTTTT.

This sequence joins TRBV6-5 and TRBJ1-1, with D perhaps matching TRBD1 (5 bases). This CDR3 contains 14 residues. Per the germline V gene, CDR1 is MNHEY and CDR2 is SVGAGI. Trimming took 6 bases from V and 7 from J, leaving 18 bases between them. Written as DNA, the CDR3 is TGTGCCAGCAGCTTTCAACAGGCTCGGAGTGAAGCTTTCTTT. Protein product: CASSFQQARSEAFF.

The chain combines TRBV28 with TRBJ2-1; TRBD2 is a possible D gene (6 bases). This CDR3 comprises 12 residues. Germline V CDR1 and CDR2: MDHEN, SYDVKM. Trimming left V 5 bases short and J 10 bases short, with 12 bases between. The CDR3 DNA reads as TGTGCCAGCAGTGCGGGGACGACGGAGCAGTTCTTC. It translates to CASSAGTTEQFF.

CDR3 loop: CASSYNVGGGEQYF. The DNA for the CDR3 is TGTGCCAGCAGTTACAACGTGGGAGGGGGGGAGCAGTACTTC. The rearrangement joins TRBV6-2 or TRBV6-3 to TRBJ2-7, with D tentatively TRBD2 (7 bases). There are 14 residues in the CDR3. Germline V gives CDR1 MNHEY, CDR2 SVGEGT. V lost 2 bases, J lost 7 bases, and 15 bases lay in between.

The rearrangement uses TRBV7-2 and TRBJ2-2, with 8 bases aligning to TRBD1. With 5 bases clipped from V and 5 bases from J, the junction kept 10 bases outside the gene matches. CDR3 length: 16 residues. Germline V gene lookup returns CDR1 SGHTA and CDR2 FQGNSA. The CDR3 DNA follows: TGTGCCAGCAGCAACGGACAGGGAGTATATACCGGGGAGCTGTTTTTT. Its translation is CASSNGQGVYTGELFF.

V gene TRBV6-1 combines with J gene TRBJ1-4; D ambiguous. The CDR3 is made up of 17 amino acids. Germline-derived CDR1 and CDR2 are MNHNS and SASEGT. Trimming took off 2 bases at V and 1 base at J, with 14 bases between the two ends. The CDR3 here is CASSERRWAGTNEKLFF. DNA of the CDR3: TGTGCCAGCAGTGAAAGGCGATGGGCAGGAACTAATGAAAAACTGTTTTTT.

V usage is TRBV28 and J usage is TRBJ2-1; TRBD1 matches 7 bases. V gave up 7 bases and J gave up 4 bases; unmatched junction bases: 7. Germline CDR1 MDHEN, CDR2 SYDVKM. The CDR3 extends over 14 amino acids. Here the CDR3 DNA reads TGTGCCAGCACCTGGACAGGTAATTACAATGAGCAGTTCTTC. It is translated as CASTWTGNYNEQFF. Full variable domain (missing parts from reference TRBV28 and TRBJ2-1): DVKVTQSSRYLVKRTGEKVFLECVQDMDHENMFWYRQDPGLGLRLIYFSYDVKMKEKGDIPEGYSVSREKKERFSLILESASTNQTSMYLCASTWTGNYNEQFFGPGTRLTVL.